This TCR beta chain was documented in a study of OX40 agonist ivuxolimab in advanced cancers. For the study at large: Patients were 65% to 85% male with ages about 23 to 80, mean 60.

The data were produced by immunoSEQ multiplex PCR, yet TCRdb's version contains in-frame clones alone and is incomplete. Seen here are 94,000 or so clones, around 80% observed once, and the top ten hold roughly 5.8%. Germline V gene data show CDR1 as SGHVS and CDR2 as FNYEAQ. The V end lost 1 base, the J end lost 9 bases, and 13 bases lay between the germline ends. The CDR3 runs 14 residues. This chain links TRBV7-6 with TRBJ2-1, with D possibly TRBD2 on 6 matching bases. This TCR came from an adult with an advanced solid tumor such as melanoma, head and neck, liver or kidney cancer. The source material was CD4+ or CD8+ T cells sorted from blood, sampled in a trial of the OX40 agonist ivuxolimab. CDR3 loop: CASSLVGGSREQFF. The DNA for the CDR3 is TGTGCCAGCAGCTTAGTAGGAGGGAGTCGTGAGCAGTTCTTC.